This entry lists 30 T cell receptor beta chains sequenced from one sample in a study of cytomegalovirus exposure and HLA in healthy donors. The PCR employed 60 Vbeta primers together with 13 Jbeta primers. Measured with immunoSEQ multiplex PCR; TCRdb has only the in-frame clones, and not every one. The data contain approximately 180,000 clones, roughly 76% of them singletons. Specimen: PBMCs. All receptors come from a young woman in good health and CMV-seropositive.

The CDR3 nucleotides are TGTGCCATCAGTGAGCTCCCGGGACAGATTTACGAGCAGTACTTC. It translates to CAISELPGQIYEQYF. V is TRBV10-3 and J is TRBJ2-7; TRBD1 agrees at 7 bases. The germline gives CDR1 ENHRY, CDR2 SYGVKD. Germline trimming cut 2 bases from V and 4 bases from J; bases unmatched to any gene: 8. This CDR3 has 15 residues.

The rearrangement links TRBV6-5 to TRBJ1-6; maybe TRBD1 (5 bases). Germline CDR1 and CDR2: MNHEY and SVGAGI. V lost 4 bases and J 10 bases, leaving 14 bases between the germline ends. This CDR3 spans 14 amino acids. This chain's CDR3 is CASSLRGSRSPLHF. The CDR3 DNA is TGTGCCAGCAGTTTACGGGGGTCGAGATCACCCCTCCACTTT.

CDR3 protein: CASSPPGAPNYGYTF. In DNA form, the CDR3 reads TGTGCCAGCTCACCACCGGGGGCTCCTAACTATGGCTACACCTTC. The gene calls are TRBV18 and TRBJ1-2; D possibly corresponds to TRBD1 (6 bases). With 0 bases removed from V and 0 bases from J, the gap between germline ends came to 8 bases. There are 15 residues in the CDR3. Germline V gives CDR1 KGHSH, CDR2 LQKENI.

The chain has TRBV7-9 and TRBJ2-2; possible D gene TRBD1, 6 bases. Germline CDR1 SEHNR, CDR2 FQNEAQ (reference sequence). V lost 5 bases to trimming and J lost 1 base, with 11 bases between them. CDR3 length: 15 residues. The CDR3 is CASSREQGNTGELFF. DNA for the CDR3: TGTGCCAGCAGCCGGGAACAGGGGAACACCGGGGAGCTGTTTTTT.

This clone has a handful of counts. The genes are TRBV6-1 and TRBJ2-2; the D is unclear. The CDR3 contains 12 residues. The germline V gene encodes CDR1 MNHNS and CDR2 SASEGT. Trimming shortened V by 8 bases and J by 3 bases, and 7 bases separated the two germline ends. CDR3 sequence: CASGTDTGELFF. The DNA of the CDR3 is TGTGCCAGCGGCACAGACACCGGGGAGCTGTTTTTT.

The chain has TRBV2 and TRBJ1-2, with D maybe TRBD1 (5 bases). Germline values: CDR1 SNHLY, CDR2 FYNNEI. The CDR3 is made up of 15 amino acids. This chain's CDR3 is CVGRQHPRLDYGYTF. In nucleotides, the CDR3 is TGTGTCGGTCGACAGCACCCCCGCTTGGACTATGGCTACACCTTC.

The chain uses TRBV25-1 and TRBJ1-4, with TRBD1 as a possible D gene (6 bases). The CDR3 length is 15 residues. V was shortened by 3 bases and J by 2 bases, with 10 bases between the two germline ends. Germline V gives CDR1 MGHDK, CDR2 SYGVNS. In nucleotides, the CDR3 is TGTGCCAGCAGTGACCATGGACAGACTAATGAAAAACTGTTTTTT. It codes for CASSDHGQTNEKLFF.

This clone was seen a handful of times. V is TRBV4-2 and J is TRBJ1-1; D ambiguous. There are 15 residues in the CDR3. Germline V CDR1 and CDR2: LGHNA, YNFKEQ. Trimming took off 0 bases at V and 1 base at J, with 9 bases between the two ends. CDR3 DNA sequence: TGTGCCAGCAGCCAAGACGAGGATCGGAACACTGAAGCTTTCTTT. Translating it yields CASSQDEDRNTEAFF.

This chain links TRBV19 with TRBJ2-2; 7 bases are shared with TRBD1. Germline V gives CDR1 LNHDA, CDR2 SQIVND (reference sequence). The CDR3 is made up of 14 amino acids. Trimming took 7 bases from V and 3 from J; bases not matched to a gene: 5. The chain's CDR3 is CASTMGQYTGELFF. In nucleotides, the CDR3 is TGTGCCAGTACTATGGGACAGTACACCGGGGAGCTGTTTTTT.

In the case of this clone: Other DNA sequences in the sample encode the same CDR3. This chain connects TRBV6-4 to TRBJ2-3; 10 positions agree with TRBD2. Germline CDR1 reads MRHNA; CDR2 reads SNTAGT. This CDR3 spans 14 amino acids. V dropped 5 bases and J dropped 2; count of bases not matched to a gene: 1. The CDR3 region is CASSSGGDTDTQYF. CDR3 coding DNA: TGTGCCAGCAGTAGCGGGGGGGACACAGATACGCAGTATTTT.

The CDR3 is CASSLGTGQLNEQFF. DNA for the CDR3: TGTGCCAGCAGCTTAGGGACAGGGCAACTCAATGAGCAGTTCTTC. The chain recombines TRBV5-6 with TRBJ2-1; 9 bases are a match to TRBD1. Germline V lookup: CDR1 SGHDT, CDR2 YYEEEE. The V segment lost 2 bases and the J segment 6 bases; nucleotides outside the gene matches: 6. The CDR3 has 15 residues.

The chain uses TRBV7-3 and TRBJ1-1, with TRBD1 identical over 7 bases. The CDR3 spans 13 residues. The J segment lost 2 bases and the V segment lost 5 bases, leaving 2 bases of the junction unmatched. Germline CDR1 SGHTA, CDR2 FQGTGA. CDR3 loop: CASSRDSNTEAFF. DNA for the CDR3: TGTGCCAGCAGCCGGGACAGCAACACTGAAGCTTTCTTT.

The rearrangement joins TRBV5-6 to TRBJ2-7; 11 bases are a match to TRBD2. Germline loops: CDR1 SGHDT, CDR2 YYEEEE. The CDR3 length is 14 residues. Trimming at V came to 4 bases and at J to 6 bases, leaving 6 bases not matched to a gene. The CDR3 region has the DNA TGTGCCAGCAGCCCAGGGACTAGCGGTGCCGAGCAGTACTTC. This sequence encodes CASSPGTSGAEQYF.

The rearrangement links TRBV7-3 to TRBJ2-3; 8 bases line up with TRBD2. The CDR3 length is 14 residues. CDR1 is SGHTA, CDR2 FQGTGA, per germline. J was trimmed by 4 bases and V by 4 bases; bases with no gene match: 4. In nucleotides, the CDR3 is TGTGCCAGCAGCTCAGCGGGGGCTCCAGATACGCAGTATTTT. Translated, it gives CASSSAGAPDTQYF.

The V gene is TRBV21-1, the J gene TRBJ1-1. TRBV21-1 is a pseudogene. CDR3 size: 14 residues. The chain's CDR3 is CASSKGLKNTEAFF. The CDR3 DNA reads TGTGCCAGCAGCAAGGGACTGAAGAACACTGAAGCTTTCTTT.

The chain joins TRBV18 to TRBJ2-5, with 9 bases identical to TRBD2. Germline V gene lookup returns CDR1 KGHSH and CDR2 LQKENI. The CDR3 length is 16 residues. V shed 1 base and J 2 bases; nucleotides not matched to a gene: 5. Written as DNA, the CDR3 is TGTGCCAGCTCACCACAGGCGGGGGGGCCGCAAGAGACCCAGTACTTC. This codes for CASSPQAGGPQETQYF.

CDR3 protein: CASSYDRSYGYTF. CDR3 nucleotide sequence: TGTGCCAGCAGTTACGACAGATCCTATGGCTACACCTTC. The chain combines TRBV6-5 with TRBJ1-2; D is possibly TRBD1 (5 bases). CDR3 length equals 13 residues. The V gene's germline CDR1 is MNHEY and CDR2 SVGAGI. Trimming left V 2 bases short and J 4 bases short, with 8 bases between.

The chain links TRBV5-1 to TRBJ1-2, with a possible D match to TRBD1 (5 bases). The CDR3 runs to 14 residues. The germline V gene has CDR1 SGHRS and CDR2 YFSETQ. The V and J ends lost 3 bases and 8 bases respectively, with 17 bases between them. Here the CDR3 DNA reads TGCGCCAGCAGCTCAGGGTTTCCCCTTGAGGGCTACACCTTC. Its protein is CASSSGFPLEGYTF. Combining the CDR3 with reference TRBV5-1 and TRBJ1-2 gives the whole variable domain KAGVTQTPRYLIKTRGQQVTLSCSPISGHRSVSWYQQTPGQGLQFLFEYFSETQRNKGNFPGRFSGRQFSNSRSEMNVSTLELGDSALYLCASSSGFPLEGYTFGSGTRLTVV.

This clone has a single count. This chain uses TRBV5-1 with TRBJ1-4; 8 bases are shared with TRBD1. V was pared by 0 bases and J by 8 bases, with 0 bases of the junction left unmatched. CDR1 is SGHRS and CDR2 is YFSETQ in the germline V gene. CDR3 length: 13 amino acids. CDR3 DNA sequence: TGCGCCAGCAGCTTGGACAGGGGGGAAAAACTGTTTTTT. Residues: CASSLDRGEKLFF.

The J gene is TRBJ1-1, the V gene TRBV29-1, with D maybe TRBD1 (5 bases). The CDR3 contains 12 residues. The V end lost 7 bases, the J end lost 0 bases, and 9 bases lay between the germline ends. Germline V CDR1 and CDR2: SQVTM, ANQGSEA. The CDR3 sequence is CSGNRLNTEAFF. CDR3 sequence (DNA): TGCAGCGGAAACAGGTTGAACACTGAAGCTTTCTTT.

The genes are TRBV27 and TRBJ1-1; 8 bases fit TRBD1. The ends lost 4 bases at V and 5 bases at J; junction bases unmatched: 12. The germline V gene has CDR1 MNHEY and CDR2 SMNVEV (reference sequence). This CDR3 comprises 16 residues. Written as DNA, the CDR3 is TGTGCCAGCAGTTCCCATCATACAGGGGGTAAAACTGAAGCTTTCTTT. It yields the protein CASSSHHTGGKTEAFF.

The chain recombines TRBV25-1 with TRBJ1-6; D remains ambiguous. This CDR3 comprises 14 residues. V was cut by 6 bases and J by 3 bases, with 9 bases left in between. CDR1 MGHDK and CDR2 SYGVNS come from the germline V gene. The CDR3: CASRTGNYNSPLHF. Written as DNA, the CDR3 is TGTGCCAGCAGGACCGGGAACTATAATTCACCCCTCCACTTT.

This clone was seen a single time. The genes are TRBV13 and TRBJ2-7, with TRBD1 identical over 12 bases. Germline V CDR1 and CDR2: PRHDT, FYEKMQ (reference sequence). The CDR3 runs to 19 residues. Germline trimming cut 5 bases from V and 2 bases from J; bases unmatched to any gene: 16. This CDR3 reads CASSPSGTGGEEGTYEQYF. As DNA, the CDR3 is TGTGCCAGCAGCCCAAGTGGGACAGGGGGCGAGGAGGGGACCTACGAGCAGTACTTC.

The chain is built from TRBV4-2 and TRBJ2-2; D gene uncertain. Trimming left V 4 bases short and J 7 bases short, with 10 bases between. The CDR3 loop spans 13 amino acids. Germline CDR1 is LGHNA and CDR2 is YNFKEQ. CDR3 nucleotide sequence: TGTGCCAGCAGCCTCATGTTGAGCGGGGAGCTGTTTTTT. Translating gives CASSLMLSGELFF.

With regard to this clone: One end of the junction varies from germline; a read error may be responsible. V gene TRBV5-4 combines with J gene TRBJ2-5, with 8 bases aligning to TRBD2. Germline V CDR1 and CDR2: SGHNT, YYREEE (reference sequence). CDR3 size: 14 residues. The CDR3 nucleotides read TGTGACAGCAGCCTCGGCGGGGGGTTTGAGACCCAGTACTTC. This encodes CDSSLGGGFETQYF.

The CDR3 DNA is TGTGCCAGCAGCAGGATACCAGGGGGCGCGGCCGGGGCCAACGTCCTGACTTTC. Translated: CASSRIPGGAAGANVLTF. This chain joins TRBV5-4 and TRBJ2-6, with TRBD1 matching 8 bases. The CDR3 has 18 amino acids. Germline values: CDR1 SGHNT, CDR2 YYREEE (reference sequence). The V segment lost 4 bases and the J segment 4 bases; nucleotides outside the gene matches: 13.

This clone turned up a few times. The chain recombines TRBV7-8 with TRBJ2-7; 7 nucleotides align to TRBD1. The CDR3 has 14 residues. Germline assignment: CDR1 SGHVS and CDR2 FQNEAQ. V dropped 2 bases and J dropped 0; count of bases not matched to a gene: 1. CDR3 in amino acids: CASSLTGVSYEQYF. The CDR3 DNA reads as TGTGCCAGCAGCTTAACAGGGGTCTCCTACGAGCAGTACTTC.

This chain links TRBV6-1 with TRBJ1-2; 7 bases match TRBD1. V dropped 7 bases and J dropped 4; count of bases not matched to a gene: 3. The germline V gene has CDR1 MNHNS and CDR2 SASEGT. CDR3 length: 12 residues. This CDR3 reads CASTQGVYGYTF. The CDR3 region has the DNA TGTGCCAGCACCCAGGGGGTCTATGGCTACACCTTC.

The V and J genes are TRBV19 and TRBJ1-2; possible D gene TRBD1, 5 bases. The CDR3 has 11 residues. V lost 11 bases and J 4 bases, leaving 11 bases between the germline ends. CDR1 and CDR2 from the germline V gene are LNHDA and SQIVND (reference sequence). This CDR3 reads CAGQGPYGYTF. The CDR3 DNA sequence: TGTGCCGGGCAGGGCCCCTATGGCTACACCTTC. The entire variable domain, with the rest obtained from reference TRBV19 and TRBJ1-2, is as follows: DGGITQSPKYLFRKEGQNVTLSCEQNLNHDAMYWYRQDPGQGLRLIYYSQIVNDFQKGDIAEGYSVSREKKESFPLTVTSAQKNPTAFYLCAGQGPYGYTFGSGTRLTVV.

The chain combines TRBV10-3 with TRBJ2-7; D possibly corresponds to TRBD2 (7 bases). Germline V gene sequence: CDR1 ENHRY, CDR2 SYGVKD. The CDR3 has 13 residues. The V end was cut by 7 bases, the J end by 3 bases, with 13 bases between. CDR3: CAITGGGDYEQYF. As DNA, the CDR3 is TGTGCCATCACGGGGGGCGGGGACTACGAGCAGTACTTC.